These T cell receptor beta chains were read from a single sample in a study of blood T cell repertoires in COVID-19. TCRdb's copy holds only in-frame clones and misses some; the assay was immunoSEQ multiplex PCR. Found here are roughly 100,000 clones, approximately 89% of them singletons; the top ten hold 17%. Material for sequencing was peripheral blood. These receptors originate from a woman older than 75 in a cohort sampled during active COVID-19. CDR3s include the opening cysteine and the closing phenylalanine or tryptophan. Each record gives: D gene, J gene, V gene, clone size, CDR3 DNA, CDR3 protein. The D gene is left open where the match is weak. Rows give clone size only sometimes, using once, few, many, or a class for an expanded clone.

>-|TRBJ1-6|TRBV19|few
TGTGCCAGTAGTAACGGGTTCTTGAATAATTCACCCCTCCACTTT
CASSNGFLNNSPLHF
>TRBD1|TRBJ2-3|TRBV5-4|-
TGTGCCAGCAGCATTAGGACAGGACGAATCACAGATACGCAGTATTTT
CASSIRTGRITDTQYF
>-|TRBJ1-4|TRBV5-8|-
TGTGCCAGCAGCGGGAGGGGGTATTCTAATGAAAAACTGTTTTTT
CASSGRGYSNEKLFF
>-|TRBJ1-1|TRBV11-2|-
TGTGCCAGCAGCCACCAGGGGATGAACACTGAAGCTTTCTTT
CASSHQGMNTEAFF
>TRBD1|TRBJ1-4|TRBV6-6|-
TGTGCCAGCAGTCGACCCACAGGGGGCGGAAATGAAAAACTGTTTTTT
CASSRPTGGGNEKLFF
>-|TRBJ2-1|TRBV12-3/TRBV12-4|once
TGTGCCAGCAGTCACGGGACTCCGGGGAAGCAGTTCTTC
CASSHGTPGKQFF
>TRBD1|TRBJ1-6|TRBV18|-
TGTGCCAGCTCACCAGACAGGGCGCATAATTCACCCCTCCACTTT
CASSPDRAHNSPLHF
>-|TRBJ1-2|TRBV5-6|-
TGTGCCAGCAGCCTTAAGGGGTTTAACTATGGCTACACCTTC
CASSLKGFNYGYTF
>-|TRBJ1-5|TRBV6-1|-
TGTGCCAGCAGTGAGAAGACAGCACAGCCCCAGCATTTT
CASSEKTAQPQHF
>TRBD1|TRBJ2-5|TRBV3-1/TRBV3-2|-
TGTGCCAGCAGCGAAGGGACAGGCCTAAGGAACCAAGAGACCCAGTACTTC
CASSEGTGLRNQETQYF
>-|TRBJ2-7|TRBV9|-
TGTGCCAGCAGCGTTCCTGTCCTTTACGAGCAGTACTTC
CASSVPVLYEQYF
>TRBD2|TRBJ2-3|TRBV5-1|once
TGCGCCAGCAGCTTGGAGTCTAGCGGGGGAGATACGCAGTATTTT
CASSLESSGGDTQYF
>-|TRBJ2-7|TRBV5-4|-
TGTGCCAGCAGCTTGGGAGGGAGCTCCTACGAGCAGTACTTC
CASSLGGSSYEQYF
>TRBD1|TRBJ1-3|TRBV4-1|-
TGCGCCAGCAGCCAGGGGGGACAGGCCCTTTCTGGAAACACCATATATTTT
CASSQGGQALSGNTIYF
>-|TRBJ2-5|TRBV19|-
TGTGCCAGTAGTTCTCGGGTGAGGGAGACCCAGTACTTC
CASSSRVRETQYF
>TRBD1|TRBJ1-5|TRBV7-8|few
TGTGCCAGCAGCATGACCCCGGTTACAGGGGCCGGCAACATCCCCCAGCATTTT
CASSMTPVTGAGNIPQHF
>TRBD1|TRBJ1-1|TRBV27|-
TGTGCCAGCAGTTTCGAACAGGGGACTGAAGCTTTCTTT
CASSFEQGTEAFF
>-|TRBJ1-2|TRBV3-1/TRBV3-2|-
TGTGCCAGCAGCCAAGCCAGGGGCACCTATGGCTACACCTTC
CASSQARGTYGYTF
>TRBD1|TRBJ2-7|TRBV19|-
TGTGCCAGTACCCGGCGGGGACAGGGCTCCTACGAGCAGTACTTC
CASTRRGQGSYEQYF
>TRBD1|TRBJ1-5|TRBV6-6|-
TGTGCCAGCATCGCCGGGACAGCGAATCAGCCCCAGCATTTT
CASIAGTANQPQHF
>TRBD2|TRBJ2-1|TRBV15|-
TGTGCCACCAGCAGGGGACTAGCGTTGAATGAGCAGTTCTTC
CATSRGLALNEQFF
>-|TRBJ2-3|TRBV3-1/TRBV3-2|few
TGTGCCAGCACCGGGATCAACACAGATACGCAGTATTTT
CASTGINTDTQYF
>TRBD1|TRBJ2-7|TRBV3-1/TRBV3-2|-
TGTGCCAGCAGCCGACAGGGAAACTCCTACGAGCAGTACTTC
CASSRQGNSYEQYF
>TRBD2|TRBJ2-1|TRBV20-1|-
TGCAGTGCAAGTAGCCCTAGCGGGGGCGGTCATGAGCAGTTCTTC
CSASSPSGGGHEQFF
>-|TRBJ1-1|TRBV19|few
TGTGCCAGTAGCCAGGAGAGGGTCGGTGAAGCTTTCTTT
CASSQERVGEAFF
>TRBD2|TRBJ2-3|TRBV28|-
TGTGCCAGCAGGCTAGCGGACCGCACAGATACGCAGTATTTT
CASRLADRTDTQYF
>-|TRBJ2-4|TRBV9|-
TGTGCCAGCACCGTGGACTGGACGGCGAACATTCAGTACTTC
CASTVDWTANIQYF
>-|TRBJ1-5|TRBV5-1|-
TGCGCCAGCAGCCCAGGGACTTCTAAGAGCAATCAGCCCCAGCATTTT
CASSPGTSKSNQPQHF
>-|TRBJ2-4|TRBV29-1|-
TGCAGCGTTGATGTTCCGAGCCTAGCCAAAAACATTCAGTACTTC
CSVDVPSLAKNIQYF
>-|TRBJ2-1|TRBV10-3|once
TGTGCCATCAGAGGAGGCGGCGGGGAACCCTACAATGAGCAGTTCTTC
CAIRGGGGEPYNEQFF
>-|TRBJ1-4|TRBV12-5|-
TGTGCTAGTGGTTTGGTACGAGGGTCTGGTGAAAAACTGTTTTTT
CASGLVRGSGEKLFF
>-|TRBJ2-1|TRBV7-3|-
TGTGCCAGCAGCCGGGATATCGGTCCGTTCAATGAGCAGTTCTTC
CASSRDIGPFNEQFF